Given below is one TCR beta chain in context. Germline CDR1 and CDR2: DFQATT and SNEGSKA (reference sequence). The V end lost 3 bases, the J end lost 10 bases, and 9 bases lay between the germline ends. The CDR3 is 10 residues long. Each CDR3 protein is one row after TCRdb ran MiXCR on the 5' RACE reads. The repertoire holds 350,000 to 450,000 distinct CDR3 sequences, 24% seen once, with around 8.7% in the top ten. The data are from a study of T-cell memory formation after mild COVID-19. Sample: PBMCs or a T cell subset sorted from them (not recorded which). This clonotype originated in an adult woman who had mild COVID-19 (a few samples of this study predate the infection). Cell type and time point are not known. The rearrangement joins TRBV20-1 to TRBJ1-1; the D is unclear. The CDR3: CSARVRIAFF. The CDR3 nucleotides read TGCAGTGCTAGGGTCCGAATAGCTTTCTTT.